The rows below give T cell receptor beta chains drawn from one sample of a study of T cells after yellow fever vaccination. MiXCR, applied by TCRdb to the 5' RACE reads, yields one record per CDR3 protein. The data contain 60,000 to 95,000 distinct CDR3 sequences, 7.3% of them singletons. The source material was CD8+ T cells sorted from PBMCs, sampled approximately 11 days after the first yellow fever vaccination. All receptors come from a man between 18 and 35 years old who received the YFV17D yellow fever vaccine. Both conserved end residues are part of each CDR3. D genes are given only for firm matches. A row's size may be missing; if present it is once, few, many or a size class.

>few|TRBD2|TRBJ2-7|TRBV7-2
CASSLSTSGGDYEQYF
TGTGCCAGCAGCTTATCGACTAGCGGGGGAGACTACGAGCAGTACTTC
>.|.|TRBJ1-1|TRBV5-1
CASRPRGNTEAFF
TGCGCCAGCAGACCCCGGGGTAACACTGAAGCTTTCTTT
>.|.|TRBJ2-7|TRBV5-8
CASGPGLLCEQYF
TGTGCCAGCGGCCCCGGGCTCCTCTGCGAGCAGTACTTC
>many|.|TRBJ2-3|TRBV7-7
CASSRTQGMGDTQYF
TGTGCCAGCAGCCGAACACAGGGTATGGGAGATACGCAGTATTTT
>many|.|TRBJ1-1|TRBV7-9
CASSPPGSMNTEAFF
TGTGCCAGCAGCCCCCCCGGGAGTATGAACACTGAAGCTTTCTTT
>many|TRBD2|TRBJ2-1|TRBV5-1
CASSLLGGINEQFF
TGCGCCAGCAGCTTGCTGGGGGGGATCAATGAGCAGTTCTTC
>many|.|TRBJ2-1|TRBV25-1
CASSDQRVYNEQFF
TGTGCCAGCAGTGACCAGCGGGTTTACAATGAGCAGTTCTTC
>few|TRBD2|TRBJ2-5|TRBV7-2
CASSPAPLAVETQYF
TGTGCCAGCAGCCCCGCCCCACTAGCGGTAGAGACCCAGTACTTC
>many|.|TRBJ2-2|TRBV6-5
CASSYGQMNTGELFF
TGTGCCAGCAGTTACGGACAGATGAACACCGGGGAGCTGTTTTTT
>few|.|TRBJ1-2|TRBV4-1
CASRVNTGTYGYTF
TGCGCCAGCAGGGTTAATACAGGAACCTATGGCTACACCTTC
>many|.|TRBJ2-1|TRBV2
CASLALSSYNEQFF
TGTGCCAGCCTCGCCCTGAGCTCCTACAATGAGCAGTTCTTC
>many|.|TRBJ1-1|TRBV28
CASSPWTGMNTEAFF
TGTGCCAGCAGTCCCTGGACGGGCATGAACACTGAAGCTTTCTTT
>few|TRBD1|TRBJ2-1|TRBV5-4
CASSLLGTGVYNEQFF
TGTGCCAGCAGCCTGCTGGGGACAGGGGTCTACAATGAGCAGTTCTTC
>few|.|TRBJ2-1|TRBV6-5
CASTRGNEQFF
TGTGCCAGCACCAGGGGCAATGAGCAGTTCTTC
>many|TRBD1|TRBJ2-1|TRBV2
CASSNGQASYNEQFF
TGTGCCAGCAGTAACGGACAGGCTTCCTACAATGAGCAGTTCTTC
>few|TRBD1|TRBJ1-3|TRBV7-2
CASSLGTGTGNTIYF
TGTGCCAGCAGCTTAGGGACAGGGACTGGAAACACCATATATTTT
>.|.|TRBJ2-7|TRBV6-1
CASRTLEGYEQYF
TGTGCCAGCAGGACTCTGGAGGGCTACGAGCAGTACTTC
>.|.|TRBJ1-1|TRBV19
CASSGYRDMNTEAFF
TGTGCCAGTAGTGGATACAGGGACATGAACACTGAAGCTTTCTTT
>many|.|TRBJ1-4|TRBV7-8
CASSLTGDREKLFF
TGTGCCAGCAGCTTAACAGGCGACAGGGAAAAACTGTTTTTT
>many|.|TRBJ2-3|TRBV28
CASSLWRSGTDTQYF
TGTGCCAGCAGTTTATGGAGGTCCGGCACAGATACGCAGTATTTT
>many|.|TRBJ1-4|TRBV7-6
CASRRQGWANEKLFF
TGTGCCAGCAGGCGGCAGGGGTGGGCTAATGAAAAACTGTTTTTT
>.|TRBD2|TRBJ2-7|TRBV3-1
CASSPGTSGKEPGYEQYF
TGTGCCAGCAGCCCCGGGACTAGCGGGAAAGAACCGGGCTACGAGCAGTACTTC
>.|TRBD1|TRBJ2-1|TRBV12-3/TRBV12-4
CASSLGQGPYNEQFF
TGTGCCAGCAGTTTGGGACAGGGCCCCTACAATGAGCAGTTCTTC
>many|.|TRBJ1-5|TRBV11-2
CASSLEVNQPQHF
TGTGCCAGCAGCTTAGAAGTCAATCAGCCCCAGCATTTT
>many|.|TRBJ2-3|TRBV20-1
CSATGNRGTDTQYF
TGCAGTGCAACGGGGAACCGGGGCACAGATACGCAGTATTTT
>few|TRBD2|TRBJ2-3|TRBV3-1
CASSQEVAGSTDTQYF
TGTGCCAGCAGCCAAGAGGTAGCGGGGAGCACAGATACGCAGTATTTT
>few|.|TRBJ1-2|TRBV29-1
CSSRGVEEGYTF
TGCAGCTCCCGGGGAGTTGAAGAAGGCTACACCTTC
>few|.|TRBJ2-6|TRBV7-2
CASSPRWRAGANVLTF
TGTGCCAGCAGCCCCCGTTGGAGGGCGGGGGCCAACGTCCTGACTTTC
>few|.|TRBJ1-5|TRBV21-1
CASSKAWTGGGICNQPQHF
TGTGCCAGCAGCAAAGCCTGGACAGGGGGCGGGATTTGCAATCAGCCCCAGCATTTT
>few|.|TRBJ2-7|TRBV7-2
CASSWFGGPNYEQYF
TGTGCCAGCAGCTGGTTTGGGGGGCCGAACTACGAGCAGTACTTC
>few|.|TRBJ2-2|TRBV4-1
CASSPTTGSANTGELFF
TGCGCCAGCAGCCCTACGACCGGGTCCGCGAACACCGGGGAGCTGTTTTTT
>many|TRBD2|TRBJ2-4|TRBV11-2
CASSPGEGQYF
TGTGCCAGCAGCCCCGGGGAGGGTCAGTACTTC
>few|TRBD2|TRBJ2-2|TRBV6-2/TRBV6-3
CARPHLAGEFNTGELFF
TGTGCCAGACCTCACCTAGCGGGGGAATTCAACACCGGGGAGCTGTTTTTT
>.|.|TRBJ1-1|TRBV6-1
CASNPTGSGEAFF
TGTGCCAGCAACCCTACAGGGAGTGGTGAAGCTTTCTTT
>.|.|TRBJ2-1|TRBV5-1
CASSLAVLGNNEQFF
TGCGCCAGCAGCTTGGCGGTGTTGGGGAACAATGAGCAGTTCTTC
>many|TRBD1|TRBJ2-1|TRBV7-6
CASSSQGVAGEQFF
TGTGCCAGCAGCTCGCAGGGGGTAGCCGGTGAGCAGTTCTTC
>.|TRBD2|TRBJ2-3|TRBV7-3
CASSLGPSGSSTDTQYF
TGTGCCAGCAGCTTAGGACCTAGCGGGTCTAGCACAGATACGCAGTATTTT
>.|.|TRBJ2-5|TRBV6-5
CASSYDAGETQYF
TGTGCCAGCAGTTACGACGCGGGGGAGACCCAGTACTTC
>many|.|TRBJ2-1|TRBV6-5
CASTKTAAYNEQFF
TGTGCCAGCACCAAGACGGCCGCTTACAATGAGCAGTTCTTC
>many|TRBD2|TRBJ2-3|TRBV15
CATQGLAGVWTDTQYF
TGTGCCACCCAAGGGCTAGCGGGGGTTTGGACAGATACGCAGTATTTT
>many|TRBD1|TRBJ1-1|TRBV27
CASSIIGTGLNTEAFF
TGTGCCAGCAGTATAATTGGGACAGGGCTGAACACTGAAGCTTTCTTT
>few|TRBD1|TRBJ1-5|TRBV7-8
CASSPPPPGQGYYSNQPQHF
TGTGCCAGCAGTCCACCACCACCTGGACAGGGCTACTATAGCAATCAGCCCCAGCATTTT
>many|TRBD2|TRBJ2-5|TRBV4-2
CASSQPPPLSGRFQETQYF
TGTGCCAGCAGCCAACCCCCCCCGCTTAGCGGGAGATTCCAAGAGACCCAGTACTTC
>.|.|TRBJ2-2|TRBV4-1
CASSLRQRGGLNTGELFF
TGCGCCAGCAGTCTACGACAAAGGGGGGGACTAAACACCGGGGAGCTGTTTTTT
>many|TRBD2|TRBJ2-5|TRBV28
CASSDAGGWETQYF
TGTGCCAGCAGTGACGCGGGAGGGTGGGAGACCCAGTACTTC
>.|.|TRBJ2-3|TRBV30
CAWRQDTDTQYF
TGTGCCTGGAGGCAAGACACAGATACGCAGTATTTT
>many|.|TRBJ1-1|TRBV10-2
CASSSETLNTEAFF
TGCGCCAGCTCTTCGGAGACCTTGAACACTGAAGCTTTCTTT
>.|.|TRBJ1-1|TRBV4-1
CASSQVGQLNTEAFF
TGCGCCAGCAGCCAAGTCGGTCAGCTGAACACTGAAGCTTTCTTT
>.|.|TRBJ1-1|TRBV20-1
CSARLFRIDTGPNTEAFF
TGCAGTGCTAGGCTATTCCGGATCGACACAGGGCCGAACACTGAAGCTTTCTTT
>many|.|TRBJ2-2|TRBV27
CASSPRPGIIGELFF
TGTGCCAGCAGTCCCCGCCCGGGGATAATCGGGGAGCTGTTTTTT
>many|.|TRBJ2-6|TRBV29-1
CSAVNATISGANVLTF
TGCAGCGCCGTCAACGCCACGATCTCTGGGGCCAACGTCCTGACTTTC
>many|.|TRBJ2-7|TRBV11-3
CASSPRGSYEQYF
TGTGCCAGCAGCCCACGGGGGAGTTACGAGCAGTACTTC
>many|.|TRBJ1-2|TRBV6-2/TRBV6-3
CASTPSSVNYGYTF
TGTGCCAGCACCCCTTCCTCTGTAAACTATGGCTACACCTTC